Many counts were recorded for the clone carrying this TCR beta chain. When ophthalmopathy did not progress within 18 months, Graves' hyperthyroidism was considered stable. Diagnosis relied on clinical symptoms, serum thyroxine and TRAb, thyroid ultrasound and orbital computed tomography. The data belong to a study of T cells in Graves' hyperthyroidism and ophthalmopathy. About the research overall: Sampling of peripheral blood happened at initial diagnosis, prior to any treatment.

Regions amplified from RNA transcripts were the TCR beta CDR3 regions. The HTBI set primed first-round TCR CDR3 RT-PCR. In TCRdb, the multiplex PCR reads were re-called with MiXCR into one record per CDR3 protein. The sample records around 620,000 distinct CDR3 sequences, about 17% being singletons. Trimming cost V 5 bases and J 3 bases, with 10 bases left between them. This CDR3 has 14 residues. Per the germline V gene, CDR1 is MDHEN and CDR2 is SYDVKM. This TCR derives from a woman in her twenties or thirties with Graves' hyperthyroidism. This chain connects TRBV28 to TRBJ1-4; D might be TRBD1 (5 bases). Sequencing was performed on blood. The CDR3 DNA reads TGTGCCAGCAGTCTCTCGGGGCCTAATGAAAAACTGTTTTTT. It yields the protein CASSLSGPNEKLFF.